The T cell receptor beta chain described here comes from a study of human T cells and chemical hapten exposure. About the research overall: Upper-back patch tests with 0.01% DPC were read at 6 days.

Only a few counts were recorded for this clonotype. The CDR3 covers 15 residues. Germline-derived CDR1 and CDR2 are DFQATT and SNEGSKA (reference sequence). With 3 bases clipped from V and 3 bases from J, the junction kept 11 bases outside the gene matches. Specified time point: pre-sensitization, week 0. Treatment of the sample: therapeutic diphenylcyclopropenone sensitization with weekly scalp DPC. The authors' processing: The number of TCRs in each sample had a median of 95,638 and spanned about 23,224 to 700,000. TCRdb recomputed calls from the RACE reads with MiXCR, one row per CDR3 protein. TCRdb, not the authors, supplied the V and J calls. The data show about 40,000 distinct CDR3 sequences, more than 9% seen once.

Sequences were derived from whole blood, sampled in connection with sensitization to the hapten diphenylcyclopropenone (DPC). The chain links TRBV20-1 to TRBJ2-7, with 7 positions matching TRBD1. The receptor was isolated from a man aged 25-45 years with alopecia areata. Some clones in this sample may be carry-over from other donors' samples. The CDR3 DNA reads TGCAGTGCTAGTGAACTTAGGGGACAGATCTACGAGCAGTACTTC. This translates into CSASELRGQIYEQYF.